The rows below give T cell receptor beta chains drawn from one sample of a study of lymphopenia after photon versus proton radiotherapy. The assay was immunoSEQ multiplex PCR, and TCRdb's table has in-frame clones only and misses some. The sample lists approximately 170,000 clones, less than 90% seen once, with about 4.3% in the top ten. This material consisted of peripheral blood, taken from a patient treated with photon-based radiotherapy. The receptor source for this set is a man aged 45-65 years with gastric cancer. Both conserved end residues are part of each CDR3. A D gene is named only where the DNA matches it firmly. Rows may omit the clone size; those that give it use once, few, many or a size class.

CDR3: CASSLQMNTEAFF; DNA: TGCGCCAGCAGCTTGCAAATGAACACTGAAGCTTTCTTT; V: TRBV5-1; J: TRBJ1-1; size: .; D: .; length: 13
CDR3: CASSLAAGTYEQYF; DNA: TGTGCCAGCAGCTTAGCAGCGGGGACCTACGAGCAGTACTTC; V: TRBV7-9; J: TRBJ2-7; size: .; D: TRBD2; length: 14
CDR3: CASSQEGLPIIRWGETQYF; DNA: TGTGCCAGCAGCCAAGAAGGATTACCCATTATACGGTGGGGGGAGACCCAGTACTTC; V: TRBV4-2; J: TRBJ2-5; size: .; D: .; length: 19
CDR3: CASSPRRVGTGPVLNEKLFF; DNA: TGTGCCAGCAGCCCGAGGAGGGTTGGGACAGGGCCCGTCTTAAATGAAAAACTGTTTTTT; V: TRBV7-8; J: TRBJ1-4; size: .; D: TRBD1; length: 20
CDR3: CASRLGGSGYTF; DNA: TGTGCCAGCAGACTTGGGGGGAGCGGCTACACCTTC; V: TRBV6-5; J: TRBJ1-2; size: .; D: .; length: 12
CDR3: CASSRGTAHLNTEAFF; DNA: TGTGCCAGCAGCCGGGGGACAGCACATTTGAACACTGAAGCTTTCTTT; V: TRBV7-7; J: TRBJ1-1; size: .; D: TRBD1; length: 16
CDR3: CASSSTGTGAYEQYF; DNA: TGTGCCAGCAGCTCCACCGGGACGGGAGCCTACGAGCAGTACTTC; V: TRBV7-9; J: TRBJ2-7; size: .; D: .; length: 15
CDR3: CASSPRAGLGNTIYF; DNA: TGCGCCAGCAGCCCTCGTGCAGGGTTGGGAAACACCATATATTTT; V: TRBV4-1; J: TRBJ1-3; size: .; D: .; length: 15
CDR3: CASSLAAQGYNEQFF; DNA: TGTGCCAGCAGCTTGGCCGCCCAGGGGTACAATGAGCAGTTCTTC; V: TRBV5-5; J: TRBJ2-1; size: once; D: .; length: 15
CDR3: CASSQDRDREHYGYTF; DNA: TGCGCCAGCAGCCAAGATCGGGACAGGGAGCACTATGGCTACACCTTC; V: TRBV4-3; J: TRBJ1-2; size: .; D: TRBD1; length: 16
CDR3: CASSLSGRAEETQYF; DNA: TGTGCCAGCAGCCTAAGCGGGAGGGCCGAGGAGACCCAGTACTTC; V: TRBV7-2; J: TRBJ2-5; size: .; D: TRBD2; length: 15
CDR3: CASRQGQNTEAFF; DNA: TGCGCCAGCAGACAGGGACAGAACACTGAAGCTTTCTTT; V: TRBV5-1; J: TRBJ1-1; size: .; D: .; length: 13
CDR3: CASSMVEVNTGELFF; DNA: TGTGCCAGTAGTATGGTGGAGGTTAACACCGGGGAGCTGTTTTTT; V: TRBV19; J: TRBJ2-2; size: .; D: .; length: 15
CDR3: CASSLGTGNHEQYF; DNA: TGTGCCAGCAGCCTGGGGACAGGGAACCACGAGCAGTACTTC; V: TRBV7-7; J: TRBJ2-7; size: .; D: TRBD1; length: 14